The T cell receptor beta chain under discussion was sequenced for a study of blood T cell repertoires in COVID-19. In the study overall: Sources were T cells, B-cell-depleted T cells, or PBMCs; the material itself was cDNA or gDNA.

How the authors handled the data: Estimation of nucleated cell counts was performed using reference gene primer amplification. This table comes from immunoSEQ multiplex PCR, and its TCRdb copy is limited to in-frame clones, with some not included. V, J and clone size were drawn from that table, and D and trimming were deduced from the DNA. In the table there are some 360,000 clones, approximately 90% of which are singletons. Germline CDR1 and CDR2: KGHSH and LQKENI. CDR3 size: 15 residues. With V trimmed by 4 bases and J by 7 bases, 7 bases remained unmatched. Material for sequencing was peripheral blood. This TCR was sampled from a woman in her fifties or sixties with COVID-19, enrolled during active disease. This rearrangement joins TRBV18 to TRBJ1-4, with TRBD1 matching over 9 bases. CDR3 bases: TGTGCCAGCTCACTTATCGGGACAGGGACTGAAAAACTGTTTTTT. It specifies CASSLIGTGTEKLFF.